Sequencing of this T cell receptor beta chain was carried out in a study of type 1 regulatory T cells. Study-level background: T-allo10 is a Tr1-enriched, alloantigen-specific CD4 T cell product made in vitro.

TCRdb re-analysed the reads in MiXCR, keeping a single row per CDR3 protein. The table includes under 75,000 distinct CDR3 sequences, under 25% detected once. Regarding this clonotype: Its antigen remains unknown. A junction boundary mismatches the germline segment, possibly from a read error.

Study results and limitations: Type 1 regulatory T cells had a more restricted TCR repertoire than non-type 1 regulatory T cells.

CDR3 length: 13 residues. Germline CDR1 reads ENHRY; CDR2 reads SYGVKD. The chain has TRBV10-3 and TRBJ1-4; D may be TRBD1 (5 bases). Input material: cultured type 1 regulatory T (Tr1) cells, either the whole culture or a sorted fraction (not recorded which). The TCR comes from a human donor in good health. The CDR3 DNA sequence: TGTGCCGTCAGACAGCCTCCTAATGAAAAACTGTTTTTT. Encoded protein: CAVRQPPNEKLFF.